The 26 T cell receptor beta chains below all came from one sample that was sequenced in a study of identical twins (dated by TCRdb to the mid-2010s). The receptor library was made with 5' RACE. TCRdb records Illumina HiSeq 2000 as the sequencer. TCRdb's own reprocessing of the public reads used fastp at Q25 and MiXCR and kept productive beta chains. For every CDR3 protein sequence, its rows merge into one entry that carries the most common genes and DNA. For this sample there are roughly 190,000 distinct CDR3 sequences; roughly 15% appear just once. 35% to 50% of the sample goes to the ten largest clones. These data also featured in a second study, about T cells expressing NK-cell markers.

Sequencing was carried out using CD8+ T cells sorted from blood. These receptors were taken from a woman in her late teens or twenties in good health.

The sample holds a few counts of this clonotype. This chain links TRBV6-1 with TRBJ2-7, with 11 bases identical to TRBD2. Germline CDR1 MNHNS, CDR2 SASEGT. Losses at the gene ends were 6 bases for V and 4 bases for J; bases not matched to a gene: 5. The CDR3 is 14 amino acids. The CDR3 reads CASRTSGAPYEQYF. As DNA, the CDR3 is TGTGCCAGCAGGACTAGCGGGGCTCCATACGAGCAGTACTTC.

This clonotype turned up a few times. The CDR3 bases are TGTGCCAGCAGCTTGGGGGAGGGGTACGAGCAGTACTTC. Encoded protein: CASSLGEGYEQYF. The gene calls are TRBV7-7 and TRBJ2-7, with TRBD2 matching over 7 bases. The CDR3 covers 13 residues. Germline CDR1 and CDR2: SSHAT and FNYEAQ (reference sequence). J was trimmed by 4 bases and V by 3 bases; bases with no gene match: 3.

CDR3 residues: CSARDVPGEYGYTF. For the CDR3, the DNA is TGCAGTGCTAGAGATGTCCCAGGGGAATATGGCTACACCTTC. The J gene is TRBJ1-2, the V gene TRBV20-1; D may be TRBD1 (6 bases). The CDR3 consists of 14 residues. Germline V CDR1 and CDR2: DFQATT, SNEGSKA (reference sequence). Trimming pared 0 bases from V and 5 bases from J, leaving 13 bases between.

The CDR3: CASSYGSTSGELFF. CDR3 coding DNA: TGTGCCAGCAGTTACGGTTCTACGTCCGGGGAGCTGTTTTTT. The genes are TRBV6-5 and TRBJ2-2; D not resolved. In germline, CDR1 is MNHEY, CDR2 SVGAGI. V lost 2 bases to trimming and J lost 6 bases, with 10 bases between them. The CDR3 has 14 amino acids.

This sequence joins TRBV5-1 and TRBJ2-3; D gene unclear. The CDR3 consists of 15 residues. CDR1 is SGHRS, CDR2 YFSETQ, per germline. Trimming removed 1 base from V and 1 base from J, with 10 bases in between. As DNA, the CDR3 is TGCGCCAGCAGCTTGCGACGTAGTCGCACAGATACGCAGTATTTT. Its translation: CASSLRRSRTDTQYF. The variable domain in full, with the rest retrieved from reference TRBV5-1 and TRBJ2-3, is KAGVTQTPRYLIKTRGQQVTLSCSPISGHRSVSWYQQTPGQGLQFLFEYFSETQRNKGNFPGRFSGRQFSNSRSEMNVSTLELGDSALYLCASSLRRSRTDTQYFGPGTRLTVL.

This chain uses TRBV9 with TRBJ2-3; no reliable D call. Germline loops: CDR1 SGDLS, CDR2 YYNGEE. The V and J ends lost 0 bases and 2 bases respectively, with 4 bases between them. The CDR3 has 13 amino acids. The CDR3: CASSVGFTDTQYF. In nucleotides, the CDR3 is TGTGCCAGCAGCGTAGGTTTCACAGATACGCAGTATTTT.

The chain is built from TRBV7-9 and TRBJ2-7; 11 bases align to TRBD2. The CDR3 is 16 residues long. J lost 2 bases, V lost 5 bases, and 8 bases had no gene match. The V gene's germline CDR1 is SEHNR and CDR2 FQNEAQ (reference sequence). The CDR3 nucleotides are TGTGCCAGCAGCCCGCAGAGACTAGCGGGGACCTACGAGCAGTACTTC. Amino acid sequence: CASSPQRLAGTYEQYF. Complete variable domain (other parts from reference TRBV7-9 and TRBJ2-7): DTGVSQNPRHKITKRGQNVTFRCDPISEHNRLYWYRQTLGQGPEFLTYFQNEAQLEKSRLLSDRFSAERPKGSFSTLEIQRTEQGDSAMYLCASSPQRLAGTYEQYFGPGTRLTVT.

This clonotype was seen more than once but under ten times. The chain recombines TRBV9 with TRBJ2-1, with 8 nucleotides matching TRBD2. The J segment lost 6 bases and the V segment lost 4 bases, leaving 9 bases of the junction unmatched. The CDR3 has 15 residues. The germline V gene encodes CDR1 SGDLS and CDR2 YYNGEE. The CDR3 bases are TGTGCCAGCAGCAGTCAGCGGGAGACCCCCAATGAGCAGTTCTTC. As protein: CASSSQRETPNEQFF.

The J gene is TRBJ1-2, the V gene TRBV29-1, with a possible D match to TRBD1 (6 bases). V lost 6 bases and J lost 3, with 17 bases in between. CDR3 length: 14 amino acids. Germline CDR1 SQVTM, CDR2 ANQGSEA. The CDR3 DNA is TGCAGCGTAATCTCAGGGGTCCCTTACTATGGCTACACCTTC. This encodes CSVISGVPYYGYTF.

V gene TRBV7-9 combines with J gene TRBJ2-1; 8 bases line up with TRBD2. The germline V gene encodes CDR1 SEHNR and CDR2 FQNEAQ (reference sequence). This CDR3 spans 16 amino acids. V was pared by 4 bases and J by 8 bases, with 13 bases of the junction left unmatched. CDR3 in amino acids: CASSSGLGGHWYEQFF. DNA of the CDR3: TGTGCCAGCAGCTCGGGACTAGGGGGGCATTGGTATGAGCAGTTCTTC.

This chain joins TRBV20-1 and TRBJ2-2; 11 positions agree with TRBD2. V shed 3 bases, J shed 6 bases, and the junction held 9 bases outside the gene matches. This CDR3 has 16 residues. The germline gives CDR1 DFQATT, CDR2 SNEGSKA (reference sequence). The CDR3 reads CSARETSGREAGELFF. In nucleotides, the CDR3 is TGCAGTGCTAGGGAAACTAGCGGGAGAGAGGCCGGGGAGCTGTTTTTT.

The sample holds many counts of this clonotype. The chain uses TRBV5-6 and TRBJ2-1; 9 positions match TRBD2. V dropped 2 bases and J dropped 6; count of bases not matched to a gene: 0. The germline V gene has CDR1 SGHDT and CDR2 YYEEEE. The CDR3 is made up of 13 amino acids. The DNA of the CDR3 is TGTGCCAGCAGCTTTAGCGGGAGCAATGAGCAGTTCTTC. Translating gives CASSFSGSNEQFF.

The V call is TRBV27, the J call TRBJ2-5; D tentatively fits TRBD1 or TRBD2 (5 bases each). The V gene lost 7 bases and the J gene lost 5 bases, with 20 bases spanning the gap. This CDR3 spans 15 amino acids. CDR1 is MNHEY and CDR2 is SMNVEV in the germline V gene (reference sequence). The CDR3 DNA is TGTGCCAGCACTATTCGAGGTCGGGGCGGGGAGACCCAGTACTTC. Translating gives CASTIRGRGGETQYF.

This clonotype has just a few counts. This chain links TRBV7-9 with TRBJ1-1, with D unresolved. CDR1 is SEHNR and CDR2 is FQNEAQ in the germline V gene (reference sequence). CDR3 size: 12 residues. V lost 3 bases to trimming and J lost 4 bases, with 6 bases between them. The CDR3 here is CASSFIATEAFF. The CDR3 DNA reads as TGTGCCAGCAGCTTTATTGCCACTGAAGCTTTCTTT.

This clonotype appeared a few times. The chain carries TRBV20-1 and TRBJ2-1, with TRBD1 matching 8 bases. This CDR3 region has 16 residues. Germline V gives CDR1 DFQATT, CDR2 SNEGSKA (reference sequence). J was trimmed by 4 bases and V by 0 bases; bases with no gene match: 8. The CDR3 DNA follows: TGCAGTGCTAGAGATGGAGACAGGGGCGGGTACAATGAGCAGTTCTTC. It codes for CSARDGDRGGYNEQFF.

This clonotype was detected only a few times. V is TRBV24-1 and J is TRBJ2-2; D uncertain. CDR1 and CDR2 from the germline V gene are KGHDR and SFDVKD. CDR3 size: 18 residues. Trimming removed 1 base from V and 0 bases from J, with 14 bases in between. The CDR3 nucleotides read TGTGCCACCAGTGATTTCACCCCGGGTTACCCGAACACCGGGGAGCTGTTTTTT. As protein: CATSDFTPGYPNTGELFF.

This sequence joins TRBV29-1 and TRBJ1-1, with TRBD1 as a possible D gene (6 bases). Looked up from germline, CDR1 is SQVTM and CDR2 is ANQGSEA. The CDR3 spans 10 residues. Between the trimmed V and J ends, which lost 4 bases and 8 bases, there was a span of 8 bases. This CDR3 reads CSVGGQEAFF. The CDR3 bases are TGCAGCGTTGGGGGACAAGAAGCTTTCTTT.

The chain links TRBV6-5 to TRBJ2-7; the D is unclear. The germline V gene has CDR1 MNHEY and CDR2 SVGAGI. V lost 2 bases and J 1 base, leaving 6 bases between the germline ends. The CDR3 runs 13 residues. In DNA, the CDR3 is TGTGCCAGCAGTTACGACGGTTCCTACGAGCAGTACTTC. Translation: CASSYDGSYEQYF.

The chain uses TRBV12-5 and TRBJ1-1, with 9 nucleotides matching TRBD1. The CDR3 has 16 residues. Germline trimming cut 7 bases from V and 6 bases from J; bases unmatched to any gene: 15. Germline assignment: CDR1 LGHNT and CDR2 FRNRAP. CDR3 region: CASAKGLDRGLPEAFF. The CDR3 region has the DNA TGTGCTAGTGCCAAGGGACTGGACAGGGGATTGCCTGAAGCTTTCTTT.

In this sample, this clonotype turned up a few times. In DNA form, the CDR3 reads TGTGCCACCAGTGCCCCGGGACAGGGGGCCTTCGGGGAGCTGTTTTTT. Amino acid sequence: CATSAPGQGAFGELFF. The chain couples TRBV24-1 to TRBJ2-2, with 12 nucleotides matching TRBD1. The germline gives CDR1 KGHDR, CDR2 SFDVKD. Germline trimming cut 5 bases from V and 7 bases from J; bases unmatched to any gene: 7. The CDR3 runs to 16 residues.

The CDR3 DNA follows: TGTGCCAGCAGCTTCAGGGTCGAACTTCGGTTGGGAGAGAAGCAGTACTTC. Translation: CASSFRVELRLGEKQYF. The chain uses TRBV7-9 and TRBJ2-7, with D perhaps being TRBD1 or TRBD2 (5 bases each). V dropped 3 bases and J dropped 8 bases, with 26 bases sitting between them. This CDR3 is 17 amino acids long. CDR1 is SEHNR and CDR2 is FQNEAQ in the germline V gene (reference sequence).

This clonotype was observed a handful of times. The V call is TRBV10-3, the J call TRBJ2-5; 14 nucleotides agree with TRBD2. This CDR3 contains 18 residues. V gave up 5 bases and J gave up 2 bases; unmatched junction bases: 10. Germline V gene data show CDR1 as ENHRY and CDR2 as SYGVKD. CDR3 sequence (DNA): TGTGCCATCAGTACACCCGGGACTAGCGGGAGTAGGCAAGAGACCCAGTACTTC. The encoded protein is CAISTPGTSGSRQETQYF.

This clonotype has only a few counts. The chain joins TRBV14 to TRBJ2-1; 13 positions agree with TRBD2. The CDR3 consists of 17 residues. The V segment lost 6 bases and the J segment 3 bases; nucleotides outside the gene matches: 8. Germline loops: CDR1 SGHDN, CDR2 FVKESK. The CDR3 protein is CASSPLGLAGFYNEQFF. The CDR3 coding sequence is TGTGCCAGCAGTCCCTTGGGACTAGCGGGGTTCTACAATGAGCAGTTCTTC.

This clonotype was detected only a few times. The gene calls are TRBV27 and TRBJ1-1; a weak D match, TRBD1 (5 bases). The germline V gene has CDR1 MNHEY and CDR2 SMNVEV (reference sequence). The CDR3 has 13 residues. V gave up 4 bases and J gave up 4 bases, with 10 bases separating them. The CDR3, as DNA: TGTGCCAGCAGTTACGGGGCCGGCACTGAAGCTTTCTTT. As protein: CASSYGAGTEAFF.

The V and J genes are TRBV7-6 and TRBJ2-3; the D is unclear. Germline CDR1 is SGHVS and CDR2 is FNYEAQ. The CDR3 contains 17 residues. The ends were cut back, 1 base at V and 0 bases at J, with 14 bases in the middle. CDR3 in DNA: TGTGCCAGCAGCTTAGGCCCCCCCCTACATAGCACAGATACGCAGTATTTT. Encoded protein: CASSLGPPLHSTDTQYF.

This clonotype showed up just once. The chain couples TRBV9 to TRBJ2-3; D call uncertain. This CDR3 comprises 14 residues. V gave up 0 bases and J gave up 2 bases, with 7 bases separating them. Germline CDR1 SGDLS, CDR2 YYNGEE. CDR3 sequence: CASSVGAVTDTQYF. The CDR3 DNA sequence: TGTGCCAGCAGCGTAGGGGCAGTCACAGATACGCAGTATTTT.